This TCR beta chain was documented in a study of cytomegalovirus exposure and HLA in healthy donors. Turning to the study itself: The roughly 120 million unique TCR beta sequences, from roughly 170 million T cells, were found by an earlier analysis. Study-wide results and limits: DRB1 had the most TCR associations and HLA-C the fewest, a later analysis found, with rates varying by HLA locus. One variant, a missense change in DCLRE1C, was linked in a later analysis to TCR beta V- and J-gene trimming. Several of the most significant clusters appeared linked to common viral pathogens, based on a later analysis.

The CDR3 totals 15 residues. The germline gives CDR1 SGHNT, CDR2 YYREEE (reference sequence). The V end lost 4 bases, the J end lost 7 bases, and 18 bases lay between the germline ends. This clone was seen a handful of times. Its target is not known. The PCR contained 60 Vbeta and 13 Jbeta primers. Data came from immunoSEQ multiplex PCR; TCRdb stores just in-frame clones and leaves some out. The sample contains approximately 140,000 clones, around 74% of which appear only once. The sample was PBMCs. The clonotype comes from a man aged 45-60 years in good health and CMV-seropositive. This rearrangement joins TRBV5-4 to TRBJ2-1; TRBD2 might be the D (6 bases). The CDR3 protein is CASSPVEGPGNEQFF. In DNA, the CDR3 is TGTGCCAGCAGCCCCGTGGAGGGCCCGGGAAATGAGCAGTTCTTC.